The clone carrying this T cell receptor (beta chain) was recorded a few times. Its antigen remains unidentified. Expressed TCRB transcripts were sequenced because the isolated RNA had all been reverse transcribed beforehand. The table came from immunoSEQ multiplex PCR; TCRdb's copy has only in-frame clones and leaves some out. The sample lists about 350,000 clones; about 20% were seen once. The CDR3 loop spans 15 amino acids. Germline CDR1 SEHNR, CDR2 FQNEAQ (reference sequence). The trim removed 4 bases at V and 4 bases at J, leaving 7 bases unmatched. This sample was included in a study of beta chain features in type 1 diabetes. Study-wide context: Age and gender were similar between patients and healthy donors, as were cell yields. Study-level results: Overrepresentation of cells with high TCR expression could result from cDNA sequencing. Moderately but significantly shorter TCRB CDR3s were found in Type 1 diabetes patients in all four CD4+ subsets.

Averaging about 116 mL, one heparinised blood draw came from each individual donor. The genes are TRBV7-9 and TRBJ1-1; TRBD1 aligns across 9 bases. The receptor's source is a woman between 18 and 29 years old in good health. The sequencing sample was made of naive CD4+ T cells from blood. The chain's CDR3 is CASSSPGQGVTEAFF. CDR3 coding DNA: TGTGCCAGCAGCTCCCCGGGACAGGGAGTCACTGAAGCTTTCTTT.